The 2 T cell receptor beta chains below all came from one sample that was sequenced in a study of T cells after yellow fever vaccination. TCRdb re-derived calls from the 5' RACE reads in MiXCR, one entry per CDR3 protein. The sample carries some 120,000 distinct CDR3 sequences, roughly 15% recorded once. The sequencing here drew on CD8+ T cells sorted from PBMCs, taken 5 days after the yellow fever booster vaccination. Every receptor here comes from a man aged 18 to 30 who received the YFV17D yellow fever vaccine.

V gene TRBV27 combines with J gene TRBJ1-2; 9 bases align to TRBD1. V was clipped by 0 bases and J by 8 bases; unmatched bases: 7. The CDR3 has 15 amino acids. Germline lookup yields CDR1 MNHEY and CDR2 SMNVEV (reference sequence). In nucleotides, the CDR3 is TGTGCCAGCAGTTTATCCTTACAGGGGGCGGGAGGCTACACCTTC. It encodes CASSLSLQGAGGYTF.

The rearrangement uses TRBV4-1 and TRBJ1-2, with TRBD1 identical over 8 bases. The V gene's germline CDR1 is MGHRA and CDR2 YSYEKL. CDR3 length: 14 amino acids. Losses at the gene ends were 0 bases for V and 8 bases for J; bases not matched to a gene: 5. The CDR3 region has the DNA TGCGCCAGCAGCCAAGAAAACAGGGGGGAAGGCTACACCTTC. Its translation: CASSQENRGEGYTF.